The T cell receptor beta chain described here comes from a study of blood T cell repertoires in COVID-19. Study-wide context: Researchers got acute and convalescent COVID-19 samples from the United States, Italy and Spain. Sources were T cells, B-cell-depleted T cells, or PBMCs; the material itself was cDNA or gDNA.

The germline CDR1 and CDR2 sequences are MNHEY and SMNVEV (reference sequence). The germline V and J ends were trimmed by 2 bases and 0 bases, with 17 bases remaining between them. This CDR3 has 18 amino acids. Authors' data handling: Reference gene primer amplification gave nucleated cell count estimates. Clones were read by immunoSEQ multiplex PCR, and TCRdb kept only the in-frame ones, dropping some. Clone size and the V and J calls come from that table; the DNA yielded D and trimming. Among around 370,000 clones listed, around 90% were seen once. This TCR came from a young woman who had recovered from COVID-19. The chain couples TRBV27 to TRBJ1-3; D uncertain. The specimen sequenced was peripheral blood. The CDR3 reads CASSLTPISGSSGNTIYF. CDR3 coding DNA: TGTGCCAGCAGTTTAACGCCCATTTCGGGGAGCTCTGGAAACACCATATATTTT.